The 9 T cell receptor beta chains reported below all come from one sample, sequenced in a study of T cells in Graves' hyperthyroidism and ophthalmopathy (dated by TCRdb to the late 2010s). Library method: multiplex PCR. Sequencer: Illumina HiSeq 2000. The TCR beta CDR3 regions were amplified from RNA transcripts. For the first round of RT-PCR on the TCR CDR3, the HTBI primer set was used together with the Qiagen OneStep RT-PCR kit. TCRdb trimmed the raw reads at Q25, called clones with MiXCR and kept productive beta chains. Identical CDR3 proteins give one entry, which carries the most common genes and DNA. Within this sample are around 600,000 distinct CDR3 sequences, with approximately 16% of them counted one time only. About 3.5% of the sample rests with the top ten. Sequenced sample: blood. These receptor sequences come from a woman aged 35 to 49 with Graves' ophthalmopathy.

This clonotype was seen many times. The chain has TRBV27 and TRBJ1-1; D is unclear. Between the trimmed V and J ends, which lost 5 bases and 4 bases, there was a span of 14 bases. The CDR3 is made up of 14 amino acids. Germline-derived CDR1 and CDR2 are MNHEY and SMNVEV (reference sequence). The CDR3 loop reads CASSPFREFTEAFF. CDR3 nucleotides: TGTGCCAGCAGTCCGTTCCGAGAGTTCACTGAAGCTTTCTTT.

In this sample, this clonotype turned up many times. This rearrangement joins TRBV28 to TRBJ1-2; D gene unclear. CDR3 size: 13 residues. Germline V lookup: CDR1 MDHEN, CDR2 SYDVKM. V was pared by 3 bases and J by 1 base, with 6 bases between. Here the CDR3 DNA reads TGTGCCAGCAGTTTTACACATAACTATGGCTACACCTTC. It translates to CASSFTHNYGYTF.

This clonotype occurred many times. V and J are TRBV2 and TRBJ1-1, with unresolved D. The CDR3 has 13 residues. Germline V CDR1 and CDR2: SNHLY, FYNNEI. Trimming took off 8 bases at V and 5 bases at J, with 15 bases between the two ends. The CDR3 DNA reads TGTGCCAGCTCCCGGGGAGAGGAGACTGAAGCTTTCTTT. Translation gives CASSRGEETEAFF. The full variable domain, its missing parts supplied by reference TRBV2 and TRBJ1-1, is EPEVTQTPSHQVTQMGQEVILRCVPISNHLYFYWYRQILGQKVEFLVSFYNNEISEKSEIFDDQFSVERPDGSNFTLKIRSTKLEDSAMYFCASSRGEETEAFFGQGTRLTVV.

This clonotype was counted a few times. This rearrangement joins TRBV5-8 to TRBJ1-1, with D uncertain. The V gene lost 3 bases and the J gene lost 7 bases, with 7 bases spanning the gap. The CDR3 is 11 residues long. Germline V gives CDR1 SGHTS, CDR2 YDEGEE. The CDR3 DNA reads as TGTGCCAGCAGCTACCTATTTGAAGCTTTCTTT. The encoded protein is CASSYLFEAFF.

This clonotype was picked up many times. The J gene is TRBJ1-6, the V gene TRBV2, with a possible D match to TRBD1 (5 bases). V gave up 0 bases and J gave up 9 bases, with 15 bases separating them. The CDR3 consists of 16 residues. Germline V lookup: CDR1 SNHLY, CDR2 FYNNEI. In DNA, the CDR3 is TGTGCCAGCAGTGAAGCGGTTAGGCAGGGACTTTCACCCCTCCACTTT. Translation: CASSEAVRQGLSPLHF.

The sample holds many counts of this clonotype. The rearrangement uses TRBV2 and TRBJ1-2; 8 bases line up with TRBD1. Germline trimming cut 5 bases from V and 8 bases from J; bases unmatched to any gene: 7. Germline V gene sequence: CDR1 SNHLY, CDR2 FYNNEI. The CDR3 covers 13 residues. CDR3 residues: CASSSDRGGGYTF. For the CDR3, the DNA is TGTGCCAGCAGTTCCGACAGGGGAGGAGGCTACACCTTC.

This clonotype showed up just a few times. The rearrangement links TRBV27 to TRBJ2-1; D may be TRBD1 or TRBD2 (6 bases each). CDR1 is MNHEY and CDR2 is SMNVEV in the germline V gene (reference sequence). This CDR3 region has 17 residues. Trimming left V 2 bases short and J 0 bases short, with 14 bases between. CDR3: CASSLRGELSSYNEQFF. For the CDR3, the DNA is TGTGCCAGCAGTTTAAGGGGGGAGCTGAGCTCCTACAATGAGCAGTTCTTC.

This clonotype was seen many times. The genes are TRBV6-1 and TRBJ1-2; no firm D call. The CDR3 contains 13 residues. Germline V lookup: CDR1 MNHNS, CDR2 SASEGT. V was cut by 7 bases and J by 4 bases, with 13 bases left in between. This CDR3 is CASMRGTPYGYTF. In nucleotides, the CDR3 is TGTGCCAGCATGCGGGGAACGCCCTATGGCTACACCTTC.

The table lists this clonotype with many counts. CDR3 DNA: TGTGCCAGCAGGACGGACGGGGCCTACAATGAGCAGTTCTTC. Amino acids: CASRTDGAYNEQFF. The genes are TRBV2 and TRBJ2-1, with D tentatively TRBD2 (5 bases). The CDR3 has 14 residues. Trimming left V 6 bases short and J 2 bases short, with 11 bases between. Germline loops: CDR1 SNHLY, CDR2 FYNNEI.